This T cell receptor (beta chain) was sequenced in a study of blood T cell repertoires in COVID-19. Trimming took 0 bases from V and 7 from J, leaving 6 bases between them. There are 11 residues in the CDR3. Per germline, CDR1 SQVTM and CDR2 ANQGSEA. Sequenced by immunoSEQ multiplex PCR; TCRdb stores in-frame clones only, minus some. The sample lists over 350,000 clones, around 89% occurring once. Material: peripheral blood. V and J are TRBV29-1 and TRBJ2-5; no clear D gene. The TCR originated in a woman aged 25 to 39 with acute or convalescent COVID-19. In nucleotides, the CDR3 is TGCAGCGTTGAAGATCGTTTGACCCAGTACTTC. This gives the protein CSVEDRLTQYF. Using reference TRBV29-1 and TRBJ2-5 for the parts outside the CDR3, the full variable domain is SAVISQKPSRDICQRGTSLTIQCQVDSQVTMMFWYRQQPGQSLTLIATANQGSEATYESGFVIDKFPISRPNLTFSTLTVSNMSPEDSSIYLCSVEDRLTQYFGPGTRLLVL.